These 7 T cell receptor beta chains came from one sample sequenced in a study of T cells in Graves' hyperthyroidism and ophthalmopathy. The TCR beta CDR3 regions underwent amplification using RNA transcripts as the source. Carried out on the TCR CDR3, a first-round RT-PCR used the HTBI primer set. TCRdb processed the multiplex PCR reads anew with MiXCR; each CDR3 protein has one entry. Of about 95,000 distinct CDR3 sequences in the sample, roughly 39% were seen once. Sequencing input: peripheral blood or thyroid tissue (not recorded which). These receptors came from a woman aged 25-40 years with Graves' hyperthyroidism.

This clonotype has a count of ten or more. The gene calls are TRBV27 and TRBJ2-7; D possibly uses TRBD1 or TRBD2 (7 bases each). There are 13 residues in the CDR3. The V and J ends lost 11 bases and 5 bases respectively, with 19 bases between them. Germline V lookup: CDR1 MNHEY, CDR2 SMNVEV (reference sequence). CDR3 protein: CASGGEGRNEQYF. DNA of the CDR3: TGTGCCTCAGGGGGGGAGGGCCGAAACGAGCAGTACTTC.

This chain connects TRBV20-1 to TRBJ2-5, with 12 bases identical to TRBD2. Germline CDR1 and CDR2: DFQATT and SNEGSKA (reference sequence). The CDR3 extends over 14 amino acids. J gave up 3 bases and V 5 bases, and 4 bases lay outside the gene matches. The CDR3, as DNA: TGCAGTGCTCCGAGACTAGCGGGAGAAGAGACCCAGTACTTC. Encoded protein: CSAPRLAGEETQYF.

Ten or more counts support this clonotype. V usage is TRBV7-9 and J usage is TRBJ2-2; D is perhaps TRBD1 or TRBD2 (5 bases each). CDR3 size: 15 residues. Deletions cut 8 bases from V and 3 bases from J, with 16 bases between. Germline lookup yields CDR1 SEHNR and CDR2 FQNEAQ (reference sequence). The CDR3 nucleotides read TGTGCCAGCGCAATACCCAGAGGGGACACCGGGGAGCTGTTTTTT. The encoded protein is CASAIPRGDTGELFF.

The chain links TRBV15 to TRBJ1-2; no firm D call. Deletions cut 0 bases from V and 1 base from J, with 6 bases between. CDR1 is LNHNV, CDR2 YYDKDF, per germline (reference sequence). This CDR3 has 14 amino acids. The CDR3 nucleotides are TGTGCCACCAGCAGAGACCCAGATAACTATGGCTACACCTTC. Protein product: CATSRDPDNYGYTF.

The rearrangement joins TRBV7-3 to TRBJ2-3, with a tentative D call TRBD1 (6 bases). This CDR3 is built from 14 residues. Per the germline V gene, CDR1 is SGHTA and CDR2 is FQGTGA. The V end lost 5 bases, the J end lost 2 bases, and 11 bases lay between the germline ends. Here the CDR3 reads CASSIQGFTDTQYF. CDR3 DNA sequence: TGTGCCAGCAGCATACAGGGATTCACAGATACGCAGTATTTT.

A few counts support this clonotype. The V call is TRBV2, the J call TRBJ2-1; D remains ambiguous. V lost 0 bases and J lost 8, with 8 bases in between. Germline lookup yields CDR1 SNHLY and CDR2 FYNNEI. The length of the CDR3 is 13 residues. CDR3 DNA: TGTGCCAGCAGTGAAGCTCTCGCCGATGAGCAGTTCTTC. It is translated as CASSEALADEQFF.

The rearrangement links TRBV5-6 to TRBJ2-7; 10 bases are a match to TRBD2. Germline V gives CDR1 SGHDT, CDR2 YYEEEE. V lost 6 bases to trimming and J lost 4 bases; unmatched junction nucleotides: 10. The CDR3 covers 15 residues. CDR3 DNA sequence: TGTGCCAGCAACTCCCCTAGCGGGAGAGGTTACGAGCAGTACTTC. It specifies CASNSPSGRGYEQYF.